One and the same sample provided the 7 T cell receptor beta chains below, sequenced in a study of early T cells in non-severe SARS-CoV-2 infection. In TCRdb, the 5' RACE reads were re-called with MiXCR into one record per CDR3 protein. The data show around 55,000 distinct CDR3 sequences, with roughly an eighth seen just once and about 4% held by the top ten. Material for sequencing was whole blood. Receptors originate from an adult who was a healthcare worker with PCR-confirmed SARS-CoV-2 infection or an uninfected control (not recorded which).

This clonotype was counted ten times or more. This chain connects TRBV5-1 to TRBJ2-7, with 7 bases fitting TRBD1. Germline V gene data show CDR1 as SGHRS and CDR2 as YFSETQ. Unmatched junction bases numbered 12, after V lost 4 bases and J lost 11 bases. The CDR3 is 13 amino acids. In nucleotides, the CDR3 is TGCGCCAGCAGCCCCACCGGGACAGATAAGGAGTACTTC. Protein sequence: CASSPTGTDKEYF.

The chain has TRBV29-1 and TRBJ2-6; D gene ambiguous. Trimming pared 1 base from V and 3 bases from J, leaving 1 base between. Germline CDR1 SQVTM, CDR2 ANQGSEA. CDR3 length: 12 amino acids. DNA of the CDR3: TGCAGCGTTGAAGGTGGGGCCAACGTCCTGACTTTC. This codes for CSVEGGANVLTF.

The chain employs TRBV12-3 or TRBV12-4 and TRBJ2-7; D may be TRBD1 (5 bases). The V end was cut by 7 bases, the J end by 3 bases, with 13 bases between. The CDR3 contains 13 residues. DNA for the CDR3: TGTGCCAGCACCCCAGGGTTTAACTACGAGCAGTACTTC. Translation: CASTPGFNYEQYF.

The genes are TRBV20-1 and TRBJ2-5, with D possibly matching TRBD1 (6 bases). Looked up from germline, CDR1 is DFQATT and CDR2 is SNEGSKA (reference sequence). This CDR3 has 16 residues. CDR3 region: CQAQGRDKGSQETQYF. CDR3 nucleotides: TGCCAAGCCCAAGGCCGGGACAAGGGATCCCAAGAGACCCAGTACTTC.

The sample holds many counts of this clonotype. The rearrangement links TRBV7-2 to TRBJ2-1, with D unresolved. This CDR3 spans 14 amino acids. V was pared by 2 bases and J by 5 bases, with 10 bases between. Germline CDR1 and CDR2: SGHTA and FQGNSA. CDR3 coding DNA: TGTGCCAGCAGCTTAAACCTCGGCCACAATGAGCAGTTCTTC. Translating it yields CASSLNLGHNEQFF.

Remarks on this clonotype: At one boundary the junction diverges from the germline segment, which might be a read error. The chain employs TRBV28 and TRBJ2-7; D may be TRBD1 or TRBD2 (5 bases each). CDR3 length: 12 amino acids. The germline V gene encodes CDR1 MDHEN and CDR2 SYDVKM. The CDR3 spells CASSPAGTNSRF. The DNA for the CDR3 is TGTGCCAGCAGTCCTGCCGGGACGAACTCCCGCTTC.

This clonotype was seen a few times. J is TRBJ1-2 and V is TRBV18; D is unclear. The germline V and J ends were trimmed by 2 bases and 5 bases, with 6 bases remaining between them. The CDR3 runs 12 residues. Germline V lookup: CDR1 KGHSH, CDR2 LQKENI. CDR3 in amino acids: CASSPGEYGYTF. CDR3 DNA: TGTGCCAGCTCACCAGGGGAGTATGGCTACACCTTC.